Following are 15 T cell receptor beta chains from one sample sequenced in a study of cytomegalovirus exposure and HLA in healthy donors. This PCR relied on a set of 60 Vbeta primers and 13 Jbeta primers. Sequencing used immunoSEQ multiplex PCR; TCRdb keeps in-frame clones, though not all of them. The table includes approximately 190,000 clones, roughly 80% detected once. Sequencing input: PBMCs. Source of these receptors: a woman between 18 and 29 years old in good health and CMV-seronegative.

The chain employs TRBV21-1 and TRBJ1-1; the table's TRBD1 call for D was not verified on the DNA. TRBV21-1 is recorded as a pseudogene. The CDR3 consists of 17 residues. This chain's CDR3 is CASSKVLGTGMNTEAFF. CDR3 coding DNA: TGTGCCAGCAGCAAAGTATTGGGGACAGGAATGAACACTGAAGCTTTCTTT.

The V gene is TRBV6-1, the J gene TRBJ2-3, with D tentatively TRBD2 (5 bases). Germline V gene lookup returns CDR1 MNHNS and CDR2 SASEGT. CDR3 length: 12 residues. V lost 6 bases, J lost 6 bases, and 10 bases lay in between. The CDR3 loop is CASSGAADTQYF. CDR3 sequence (DNA): TGTGCCAGCAGCGGAGCGGCGGATACGCAGTATTTT.

The table lists this clone with a few counts. The CDR3 region is CASSEALYRDRGNEQFF. The CDR3 nucleotides read TGTGCCAGCAGTGAAGCGTTGTACCGGGACAGGGGTAATGAGCAGTTCTTC. The V call is TRBV6-1, the J call TRBJ2-1; 10 bases match TRBD1. The length of the CDR3 is 17 residues. V lost 0 bases to trimming and J lost 7 bases; unmatched junction nucleotides: 9. The germline gives CDR1 MNHNS, CDR2 SASEGT.

CDR3 nucleotide sequence: TGTGCCAGCAGCTTTCGGGGCGCGGGGGGAGAGACCCAGTACTTC. This gives the protein CASSFRGAGGETQYF. This chain links TRBV7-2 with TRBJ2-5, with 8 bases aligning to TRBD2. The CDR3 sequence is 15 residues long. V dropped 3 bases and J dropped 4; count of bases not matched to a gene: 7. Germline values: CDR1 SGHTA, CDR2 FQGNSA.

The J gene is TRBJ1-5, the V gene TRBV2, with 9 bases that match TRBD1. With 4 bases clipped from V and 2 bases from J, the junction kept 0 bases outside the gene matches. The CDR3 runs 14 residues. Germline loops: CDR1 SNHLY, CDR2 FYNNEI. CDR3: CASSGDRGNQPQHF. CDR3 sequence (DNA): TGTGCCAGCAGTGGGGACAGGGGCAATCAGCCCCAGCATTTT.

This clone was seen a few times. The rearrangement links TRBV5-4 to TRBJ2-1; the match to TRBD1 covers 11 bases. Looked up from germline, CDR1 is SGHNT and CDR2 is YYREEE (reference sequence). J gave up 5 bases and V 2 bases, and 3 bases lay outside the gene matches. This CDR3 spans 15 amino acids. The CDR3 reads CASSFWTGGNNEQFF. The DNA for the CDR3 is TGTGCCAGCAGCTTTTGGACAGGGGGCAACAATGAGCAGTTCTTC.

The chain recombines TRBV7-9 with TRBJ1-2, with a weak D call TRBD1 (6 bases). This CDR3 has 12 residues. V lost 10 bases, J lost 6 bases, and 15 bases lay in between. CDR1 is SEHNR, CDR2 FQNEAQ, per germline (reference sequence). The CDR3 DNA is TGTGCCACTCAATCAGGGGTAGATGGCTACACCTTC. Translation: CATQSGVDGYTF.

The chain has TRBV29-1 and TRBJ2-5; 9 bases map to TRBD2. Matching the DNA end better, TRBJ2-7 makes the J call doubtful. CDR1 and CDR2 from the germline V gene are SQVTM and ANQGSEA. The CDR3 length is 13 residues. The CDR3 coding sequence is TGCAGCGTTTATAGCGGGAGCTCCTACGAGCAGTACTTC. The encoded protein is CSVYSGSSYEQYF.

This clone was observed once. The chain uses TRBV6-5 and TRBJ2-5; the match to TRBD1 covers 9 bases. This CDR3 region has 16 residues. With 4 bases clipped from V and 3 bases from J, the junction kept 9 bases outside the gene matches. CDR1 is MNHEY and CDR2 is SVGAGI in the germline V gene. The CDR3 spells CASSCPDRGGEETQYF. In nucleotides, the CDR3 is TGTGCCAGCAGTTGCCCGGACAGGGGAGGAGAAGAGACCCAGTACTTC.

The CDR3 spells CASSSGEAEQYF. CDR3 DNA: TGCGCCAGCAGCTCGGGGGAAGCCGAGCAGTACTTC. V is TRBV5-1 and J is TRBJ2-7, with D possibly matching TRBD2 (6 bases). CDR1 is SGHRS, CDR2 YFSETQ, per germline. The CDR3 runs to 12 residues. V gave up 3 bases and J gave up 6 bases, with 10 bases separating them.

V and J are TRBV5-6 and TRBJ2-5, with TRBD1 matching over 11 bases. The CDR3 has 15 amino acids. V was pared by 3 bases and J by 5 bases, with 6 bases of the junction left unmatched. Germline V gene data show CDR1 as SGHDT and CDR2 as YYEEEE. The CDR3 DNA sequence: TGTGCCAGCAGCTACCGGACAGGGGGCCGGGAGACCCAGTACTTC. It yields the protein CASSYRTGGRETQYF.

J is TRBJ2-2 and V is TRBV2; 12 nucleotides align to TRBD2. The CDR3 totals 18 residues. Trimming at V came to 1 base and at J to 7 bases, leaving 10 bases not matched to a gene. In germline, CDR1 is SNHLY, CDR2 FYNNEI. The CDR3 loop is CASSEGTSSGGANGELFF. CDR3 DNA sequence: TGTGCCAGCAGTGAAGGAACCTCTAGCGGGGGGGCAAACGGGGAGCTGTTTTTT.

The sample holds a few counts of this clone. The V call is TRBV6-5, the J call TRBJ1-5; D may be TRBD1 (6 bases). V gave up 6 bases and J gave up 1 base, with 13 bases separating them. Germline V gene data show CDR1 as MNHEY and CDR2 as SVGAGI. The CDR3 length is 15 residues. The chain's CDR3 is CASRPTGGSNQPQHF. CDR3 DNA: TGTGCCAGCAGACCCACGGGGGGCAGCAATCAGCCCCAGCATTTT.

This clone was picked up a small number of times. The chain uses TRBV19 and TRBJ1-1; maybe TRBD1 (6 bases). This CDR3 contains 13 residues. The germline V gene encodes CDR1 LNHDA and CDR2 SQIVND (reference sequence). The V gene lost 4 bases and the J gene lost 6 bases, with 12 bases spanning the gap. As DNA, the CDR3 is TGTGCCAGTAGTAGGACTCCAGGGGCTGAAGCTTTCTTT. Protein sequence: CASSRTPGAEAFF.

The V gene is TRBV7-9, the J gene TRBJ1-4, with 12 bases identical to TRBD1. After removal of 2 bases from V and 1 base from J, the junction contained 8 bases not matched to a gene. CDR1 and CDR2 from the germline V gene are SEHNR and FQNEAQ (reference sequence). The CDR3 totals 19 residues. In DNA form, the CDR3 reads TGTGCCAGCAGCTTAAGGGACAGGGGGCGCTTTTTAACTAATGAAAAACTGTTTTTT. Translated: CASSLRDRGRFLTNEKLFF.